The clone carrying this TCR beta chain was detected only a few times. As yet, its antigen is unknown. The data were taken from a study of post-analysis software for immune sequencing data. cDNA libraries of TCR beta carried unique molecular identifiers. TCRdb itself ran the PCR reads through MiXCR, one entry per CDR3 protein. The sample records around 400,000 distinct CDR3 sequences, about a third being singletons. General study points: Controls' normalized Chao1 diversity significantly exceeded that of multiple sclerosis patients. Same-batch samples co-clustered strongly by F measure. The five TRBV segments detected at higher frequency in patients than in controls included TRBV5-6, TRBV5-1 and TRBV20-1.

V gave up 6 bases and J gave up 1 base; unmatched junction bases: 1. Germline values: CDR1 KGHSH, CDR2 LQKENI. The CDR3 loop spans 14 amino acids. This clonotype was sampled from a girl aged 5 to 17 with multiple sclerosis. V usage is TRBV18 and J usage is TRBJ1-1, with 11 bases that match TRBD1. Material: blood. CDR3 sequence (DNA): TGTGCCAGCTCGGGACAGGGGGAGAACACTGAAGCTTTCTTT. Protein sequence: CASSGQGENTEAFF.